This record looks at one T cell receptor (beta chain) sequence and its context. Its specificity is unknown. PCR primers comprised 60 Vbeta and 13 Jbeta primers. Here immunoSEQ multiplex PCR was the method, and the copy in TCRdb shows in-frame clones only, minus some. The sample consists of more than 150,000 clones, 81% of them appearing once. The source of the sample is a study of cytomegalovirus exposure and HLA in healthy donors. In germline, CDR1 is MNHEY, CDR2 SVGAGI. The CDR3 extends over 14 amino acids. V lost 6 bases to trimming and J lost 4 bases; unmatched junction nucleotides: 8. Study-level findings and limits: Researchers reported in a later analysis that a missense DCLRE1C variant was tied to TCR beta V- and J-gene trimming.

Healthy bone marrow donors formed the donor group. This clonotype originated in a man aged 45-65 years in good health and CMV-seronegative. Source material: PBMCs. V is TRBV6-5 and J is TRBJ2-7; 8 nucleotides align to TRBD1. CDR3 protein: CASSPDRAQYEQYF. The CDR3 nucleotides read TGTGCCAGCAGCCCGGACAGGGCACAGTACGAGCAGTACTTC.